The 13 T cell receptor beta chains given below trace back to one sample, sequenced in a study of shared clonotypes between healthy human individuals. The protocol was immunoSEQ multiplex PCR, while the TCRdb copy is restricted to in-frame clones and leaves out a portion. The sample carries about 580,000 clones, 95% to 98% recorded once. Naive CD8 cells, CD45RO-negative and positively selected for CCR7, excluded terminally differentiated effector memory CD45RA+ cells. The sample comprised naive CD8+ T cells sorted from blood. The origin of the receptors is a man aged 30 to 39 in good health.

Here the CDR3 DNA reads TGTGCCAGCAGTGGGGTGGGGGAAGGGTACGAGCAGTACTTC. It encodes CASSGVGEGYEQYF. This chain joins TRBV25-1 and TRBJ2-7; the D gene could be TRBD1 or TRBD2 (5 bases each). Trimming removed 4 bases from V and 4 bases from J, with 14 bases in between. Germline CDR1 is MGHDK and CDR2 is SYGVNS. CDR3 length equals 14 residues.

The chain recombines TRBV7-2 with TRBJ2-7; D may be TRBD1 or TRBD2 (5 bases each). The CDR3 totals 15 residues. V was clipped by 5 bases and J by 2 bases, with 16 bases between them. Per germline, CDR1 SGHTA and CDR2 FQGNSA. The CDR3, as DNA: TGTGCCAGCAGCCCCAACCGGGACGGAACCTACGAGCAGTACTTC. It codes for CASSPNRDGTYEQYF. Together with reference TRBV7-2 and TRBJ2-7, the CDR3 gives the full variable domain: GAGVSQSPSNKVTEKGKDVELRCDPISGHTALYWYRQSLGQGLEFLIYFQGNSAPDKSGLPSDRFSAERTGGSVSTLTIQRTQQEDSAVYLCASSPNRDGTYEQYFGPGTRLTVT.

The V and J genes are TRBV2 and TRBJ2-7; TRBD2 aligns across 12 bases. The germline V gene encodes CDR1 SNHLY and CDR2 FYNNEI. The CDR3 loop spans 16 amino acids. The ends lost 8 bases at V and 4 bases at J; junction bases unmatched: 12. The CDR3 here is CASAGLAGTIGYEQYF. As DNA, the CDR3 is TGTGCCAGCGCCGGACTAGCGGGAACTATTGGTTACGAGCAGTACTTC.

The chain couples TRBV7-9 to TRBJ2-7, with 15 bases that match TRBD2. There are 17 residues in the CDR3. The germline V gene encodes CDR1 SEHNR and CDR2 FQNEAQ (reference sequence). Trimming removed 4 bases from V and 3 bases from J; junction bases left unmatched: 7. The CDR3 nucleotides read TGTGCCAGCAGCTCGCGGACTAGCGGGAGGGTACACTACGAGCAGTACTTC. Translated, it gives CASSSRTSGRVHYEQYF.

This clone showed up just a few times. The chain combines TRBV6-1 with TRBJ2-1; 14 nucleotides line up with TRBD2. With 3 bases clipped from V and 16 bases from J, the junction kept 5 bases outside the gene matches. CDR1 is MNHNS, CDR2 SASEGT, per germline. The CDR3 loop spans 13 amino acids. CDR3 sequence (DNA): TGTGCCAGCAGTGAGGGACTAGCGGGAGAGGGTTTCTTC. Amino acids: CASSEGLAGEGFF.

The genes are TRBV6-5 and TRBJ2-7; D is ambiguous. This CDR3 is 16 amino acids long. Trimming shortened V by 0 bases and J by 1 base, and 13 bases separated the two germline ends. In germline, CDR1 is MNHEY, CDR2 SVGAGI. In DNA form, the CDR3 reads TGTGCCAGCAGTTACTCGTTTCTGTTCCGGTCCTACGAGCAGTACTTC. It encodes CASSYSFLFRSYEQYF.

V is TRBV18 and J is TRBJ2-2, with 7 bases that match TRBD2. This CDR3 comprises 13 residues. The junction had 5 bases not matched to a gene; V was cut back by 6 bases and J by 7 bases. Germline V gene lookup returns CDR1 KGHSH and CDR2 LQKENI. CDR3: CASSPTGGGELFF. The CDR3 DNA reads as TGTGCCAGCTCCCCAACGGGAGGCGGGGAGCTGTTTTTT.

In regard to this clone: Other DNA sequences in the same sample also yield this CDR3. The J gene is TRBJ2-7, the V gene TRBV27, with a tentative D call TRBD1 (5 bases). The V gene lost 4 bases and the J gene lost 0 bases, with 10 bases spanning the gap. Germline assignment: CDR1 MNHEY and CDR2 SMNVEV (reference sequence). The CDR3 runs 14 residues. CDR3 residues: CASSSYRNSYEQYF. In DNA form, the CDR3 reads TGTGCCAGCAGTTCGTACAGGAACTCCTACGAGCAGTACTTC.

V and J are TRBV28 and TRBJ1-5; no clear D. Germline loops: CDR1 MDHEN, CDR2 SYDVKM. This CDR3 region has 19 residues. V was pared by 3 bases and J by 3 bases, with 24 bases between. CDR3 sequence: CASSLYGNHETVLNQPQHF. The DNA for the CDR3 is TGTGCCAGCAGTTTGTACGGAAACCACGAAACGGTTCTCAATCAGCCCCAGCATTTT.

V gene TRBV7-9 combines with J gene TRBJ2-7, with D tentatively TRBD2 (5 bases). This CDR3 is 15 amino acids long. The germline V gene encodes CDR1 SEHNR and CDR2 FQNEAQ (reference sequence). With 5 bases removed from V and 1 base from J, the gap between germline ends came to 15 bases. Here the CDR3 DNA reads TGTGCCAGCAGCCAGAAAGCGGCTCCTTCCTACGAGCAGTACTTC. Its protein product is CASSQKAAPSYEQYF. The full variable domain, completed using reference TRBV7-9 and TRBJ2-7, is DTGVSQNPRHKITKRGQNVTFRCDPISEHNRLYWYRQTLGQGPEFLTYFQNEAQLEKSRLLSDRFSAERPKGSFSTLEIQRTEQGDSAMYLCASSQKAAPSYEQYFGPGTRLTVT.

The chain joins TRBV11-2 to TRBJ1-1; D is uncertain. From germline, CDR1 is SGHAT and CDR2 FQNNGV. V lost 2 bases, J lost 0 bases, and 7 bases lay in between. The CDR3 length is 14 residues. The CDR3 coding sequence is TGTGCCAGCAGCTTAAGCGGGTTGAACACTGAAGCTTTCTTT. Residues: CASSLSGLNTEAFF. Using reference TRBV11-2 and TRBJ1-1 for the parts outside the CDR3, the full variable domain is EAGVAQSPRYKIIEKRQSVAFWCNPISGHATLYWYQQILGQGPKLLIQFQNNGVVDDSQLPKDRFSAERLKGVDSTLKIQPAKLEDSAVYLCASSLSGLNTEAFFGQGTRLTVV.

The chain links TRBV9 to TRBJ2-1, with D perhaps TRBD2 (6 bases). Germline assignment: CDR1 SGDLS and CDR2 YYNGEE. Trimming took 0 bases from V and 5 from J, leaving 12 bases between them. The CDR3 has 15 amino acids. The CDR3 region is CASSVVAGYNNEQFF. The CDR3 nucleotides read TGTGCCAGCAGCGTAGTTGCGGGATACAACAATGAGCAGTTCTTC.

The chain carries TRBV13 and TRBJ1-2; D not resolved. From germline, CDR1 is PRHDT and CDR2 FYEKMQ (reference sequence). Trimming shortened V by 2 bases and J by 4 bases, and 17 bases separated the two germline ends. The CDR3 has 16 residues. The CDR3 DNA follows: TGTGCCAGCAGCTTAAGCGGACTTGGGTGGGGCTATGGCTACACCTTC. It is translated as CASSLSGLGWGYGYTF. The whole variable domain, remainder taken from reference TRBV13 and TRBJ1-2, is AAGVIQSPRHLIKEKRETATLKCYPIPRHDTVYWYQQGPGQDPQFLISFYEKMQSDKGSIPDRFSAQQFSDYHSELNMSSLELGDSALYFCASSLSGLGWGYGYTFGSGTRLTVV.